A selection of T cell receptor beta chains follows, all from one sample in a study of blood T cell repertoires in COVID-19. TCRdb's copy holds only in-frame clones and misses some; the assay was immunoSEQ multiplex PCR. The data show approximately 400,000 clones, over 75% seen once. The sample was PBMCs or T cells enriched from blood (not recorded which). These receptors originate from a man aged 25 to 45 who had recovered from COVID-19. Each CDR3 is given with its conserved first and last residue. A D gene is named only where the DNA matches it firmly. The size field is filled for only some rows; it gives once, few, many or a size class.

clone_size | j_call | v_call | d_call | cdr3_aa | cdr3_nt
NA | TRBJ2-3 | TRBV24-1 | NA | CATSDYGQGTDTQYF | TGTGCCACCAGTGATTACGGCCAGGGGACAGATACGCAGTATTTT
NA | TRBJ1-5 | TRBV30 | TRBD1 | CAWSWTGGRETQHF | TGTGCCTGGAGTTGGACAGGCGGCAGGGAGACCCAGCATTTT
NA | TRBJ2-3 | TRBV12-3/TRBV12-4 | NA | CASSTGGDTQYF | TGTGCCAGCAGTACCGGAGGAGATACGCAGTATTTT
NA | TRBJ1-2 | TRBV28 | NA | CASSPPELYGYTF | TGTGCCAGCAGTCCCCCCGAGCTCTATGGCTACACCTTC
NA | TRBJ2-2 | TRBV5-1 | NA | CASSLSFRELFF | TGCGCCAGCAGCCTAAGCTTTCGGGAGCTGTTTTTT
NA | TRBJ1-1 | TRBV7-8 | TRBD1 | CASSSTWTGQGNTEAFF | TGTGCCAGCAGCTCGACGTGGACGGGACAGGGTAACACTGAAGCTTTCTTT
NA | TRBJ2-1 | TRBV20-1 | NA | CSASQHSYNEQFF | TGCAGTGCTAGTCAACACTCCTACAATGAGCAGTTCTTC
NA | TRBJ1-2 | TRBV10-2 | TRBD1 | CASSETGGFYGYTF | TGCGCCAGCAGCGAGACAGGGGGGTTCTATGGCTACACCTTC
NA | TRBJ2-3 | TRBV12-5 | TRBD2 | CASGRSGSSTDTQYF | TGTGCTAGTGGCCGTAGCGGGTCTAGCACAGATACGCAGTATTTT
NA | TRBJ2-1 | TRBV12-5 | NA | CASVESGGYNEQFF | TGTGCTAGTGTCGAGAGCGGAGGTTACAATGAGCAGTTCTTC
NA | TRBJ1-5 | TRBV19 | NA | CASSPGEGPQHF | TGTGCCAGTAGCCCGGGGGAGGGGCCCCAGCATTTT
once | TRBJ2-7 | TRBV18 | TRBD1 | CASSPPWTGDEQYF | TGTGCCAGCTCACCACCGTGGACAGGCGACGAGCAGTACTTC
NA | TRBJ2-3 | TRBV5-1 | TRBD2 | CASSLRLAGGRGTDTQYF | TGCGCCAGCAGCCTTCGACTAGCGGGGGGCCGGGGCACAGATACGCAGTATTTT
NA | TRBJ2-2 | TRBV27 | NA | CASSYTGVNTGELFF | TGTGCCAGCAGTTACACGGGGGTGAACACCGGGGAGCTGTTTTTT